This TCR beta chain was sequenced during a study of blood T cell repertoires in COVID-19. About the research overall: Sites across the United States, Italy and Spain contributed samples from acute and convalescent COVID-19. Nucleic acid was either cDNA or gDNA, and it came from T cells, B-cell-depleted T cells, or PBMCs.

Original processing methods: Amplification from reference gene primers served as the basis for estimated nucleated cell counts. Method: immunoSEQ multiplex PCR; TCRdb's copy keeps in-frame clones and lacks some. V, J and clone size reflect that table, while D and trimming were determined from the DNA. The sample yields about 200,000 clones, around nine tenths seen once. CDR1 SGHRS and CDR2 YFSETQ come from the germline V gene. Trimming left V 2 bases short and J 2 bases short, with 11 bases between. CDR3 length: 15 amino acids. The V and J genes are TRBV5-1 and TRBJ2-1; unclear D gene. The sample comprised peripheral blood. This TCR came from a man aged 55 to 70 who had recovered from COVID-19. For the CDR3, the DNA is TGCGCCAGCAGCTTCGTCCCAGGCACCTACAATGAGCAGTTCTTC. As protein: CASSFVPGTYNEQFF.